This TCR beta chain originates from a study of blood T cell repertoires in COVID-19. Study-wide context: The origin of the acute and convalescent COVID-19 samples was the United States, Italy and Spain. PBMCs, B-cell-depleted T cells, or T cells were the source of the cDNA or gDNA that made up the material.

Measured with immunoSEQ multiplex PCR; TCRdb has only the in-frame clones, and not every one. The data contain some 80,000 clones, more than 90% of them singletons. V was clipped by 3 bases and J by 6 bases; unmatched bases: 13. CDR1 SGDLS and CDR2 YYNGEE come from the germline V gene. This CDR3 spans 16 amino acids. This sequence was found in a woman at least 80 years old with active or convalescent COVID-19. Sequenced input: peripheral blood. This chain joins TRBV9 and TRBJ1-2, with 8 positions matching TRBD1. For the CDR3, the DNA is TGTGCCAGCAGCGCAACCCCGGACAGGGTAGTCGATGGCTACACCTTC. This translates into CASSATPDRVVDGYTF.